What follows are 32 T cell receptor beta chains derived from one specimen sequenced in a study of OX40 agonist ivuxolimab in advanced cancers. Library generation was performed with the immunoSEQ multiplex PCR assay. As stored in TCRdb, this immuneACCESS dataset retains in-frame rearrangements with V and J assigned. A fraction of the clones does not appear; measured against another copy, unresolved V genes explain less than half of the discrepancy, and the remainder lacks a known reason. The sample table lists 20,000 to 25,000 clones, less than 90% of them with a count of one. Clones ranked in the top ten supply approximately 25% of the sample. Source: CD4+ or CD8+ T cells sorted from blood, taken in a trial of the OX40 agonist ivuxolimab. The receptor set was obtained from an adult with an advanced solid tumor such as melanoma, head and neck, liver or kidney cancer.

The gene calls are TRBV25-1 and TRBJ2-2, with D hard to call. The V end was cut by 4 bases, the J end by 6 bases, with 6 bases between. Germline CDR1 reads MGHDK; CDR2 reads SYGVNS. This CDR3 is 12 amino acids long. CDR3 amino acids: CASSVGPGELFF. The DNA for the CDR3 is TGTGCCAGCAGTGTAGGGCCCGGGGAGCTGTTTTTT.

V usage is TRBV13 and J usage is TRBJ2-7; D is uncertain. The CDR3 has 14 residues. Germline V lookup: CDR1 PRHDT, CDR2 FYEKMQ (reference sequence). The germline V and J ends were trimmed by 0 bases and 3 bases, with 9 bases remaining between them. The CDR3 DNA reads TGTGCCAGCAGCTTAGGACAAGGAGACTACGAGCAGTACTTC. Translation gives CASSLGQGDYEQYF.

This chain uses TRBV14 with TRBJ2-7, with D tentatively TRBD1 (6 bases). There are 15 residues in the CDR3. With 4 bases removed from V and 3 bases from J, the gap between germline ends came to 16 bases. Germline V gene data show CDR1 as SGHDN and CDR2 as FVKESK. CDR3 sequence: CASSPFPAGDYEQYF. The CDR3, as DNA: TGTGCCAGCAGCCCCTTCCCCGCAGGGGACTACGAGCAGTACTTC.

This clone has just one count. The chain uses TRBV27 and TRBJ1-1, with TRBD1 as a possible D gene (6 bases). The CDR3 has 13 amino acids. The V and J ends lost 6 bases and 3 bases respectively, with 11 bases between them. Germline V gene lookup returns CDR1 MNHEY and CDR2 SMNVEV (reference sequence). The CDR3 region has the DNA TGTGCCAGCAGGTATGGACAGTACACTGAAGCTTTCTTT. Translating gives CASRYGQYTEAFF.

This clone is medium-sized in the sample. The chain couples TRBV4-1 to TRBJ1-2, with D unresolved. The CDR3 is 14 residues long. Germline assignment: CDR1 MGHRA and CDR2 YSYEKL. Trimming removed 4 bases from V and 2 bases from J, with 11 bases in between. The CDR3 DNA follows: TGCGCCAGCAGCCCCGCGGGGTCCAACTATGGCTACACCTTC. Amino acid sequence: CASSPAGSNYGYTF.

This chain connects TRBV14 to TRBJ2-7; D might be TRBD1 (5 bases). The CDR3 sequence is 16 residues long. The V end lost 1 base, the J end lost 7 bases, and 20 bases lay between the germline ends. The germline V gene has CDR1 SGHDN and CDR2 FVKESK. The CDR3 region is CASSQVGNGASWEQYF. The DNA of the CDR3 is TGTGCCAGCAGCCAAGTTGGGAATGGGGCTTCTTGGGAGCAGTACTTC. The full variable domain, its missing parts supplied by reference TRBV14 and TRBJ2-7, is EAGVTQFPSHSVIEKGQTVTLRCDPISGHDNLYWYRRVMGKEIKFLLHFVKESKQDESGMPNNRFLAERTGGTYSTLKVQPAELEDSGVYFCASSQVGNGASWEQYFGPGTRLTVT.

V is TRBV5-5 and J is TRBJ2-7; D unclear. V was shortened by 5 bases and J by 4 bases, with 13 bases between the two germline ends. The CDR3 runs to 13 residues. The germline CDR1 and CDR2 sequences are SGHKS and YYEKEE (reference sequence). CDR3 in DNA: TGTGCCAGCAGACTCGGCACCCGATACGAGCAGTACTTC. This translates into CASRLGTRYEQYF.

This sequence joins TRBV5-1 and TRBJ2-7; D uncertain. This CDR3 region has 14 residues. V lost 0 bases and J 0 bases, leaving 7 bases between the germline ends. From germline, CDR1 is SGHRS and CDR2 YFSETQ. The CDR3 DNA reads as TGCGCCAGCAGCTTGGACAGCTACTCCTACGAGCAGTACTTC. Amino acid sequence: CASSLDSYSYEQYF.

The gene calls are TRBV4-2 and TRBJ2-2; the D is unclear. Deletions cut 4 bases from V and 6 bases from J, with 12 bases between. The germline V gene encodes CDR1 LGHNA and CDR2 YNFKEQ. The CDR3 is made up of 14 amino acids. CDR3 DNA: TGTGCCAGCAGCCGATCCTCCCAGGCCGGGGAGCTGTTTTTT. Protein product: CASSRSSQAGELFF.

The chain couples TRBV19 to TRBJ2-7, with 8 nucleotides matching TRBD1. The CDR3 consists of 12 residues. V lost 6 bases and J lost 2; bases outside the gene matches: 0. Germline V gene data show CDR1 as LNHDA and CDR2 as SQIVND (reference sequence). CDR3 amino acids: CASRDRAYEQYF. CDR3 DNA: TGTGCCAGTAGGGACAGGGCCTACGAGCAGTACTTC. The full variable domain, rest sourced from reference TRBV19 and TRBJ2-7, is DGGITQSPKYLFRKEGQNVTLSCEQNLNHDAMYWYRQDPGQGLRLIYYSQIVNDFQKGDIAEGYSVSREKKESFPLTVTSAQKNPTAFYLCASRDRAYEQYFGPGTRLTVT.

The chain employs TRBV4-1 and TRBJ2-1; weak D call: TRBD1 (5 bases). This CDR3 contains 14 residues. Between the trimmed V and J ends, which lost 4 bases and 5 bases, there was a span of 12 bases. In germline, CDR1 is MGHRA, CDR2 YSYEKL. CDR3 residues: CASSLTLGDNEQFF. Here the CDR3 DNA reads TGCGCCAGCAGCCTTACCTTAGGGGACAATGAGCAGTTCTTC.

The CDR3 nucleotides read TGTGCCAGCAGGGCAACTAGCGGGAGGGCCCACGAGCAGTTCTTC. Translating gives CASRATSGRAHEQFF. V usage is TRBV2 and J usage is TRBJ2-1, with 13 bases identical to TRBD2. This CDR3 has 15 amino acids. Trimming removed 6 bases from V and 10 bases from J; junction bases left unmatched: 9. Looked up from germline, CDR1 is SNHLY and CDR2 is FYNNEI.

The chain is built from TRBV7-8 and TRBJ2-2; D gene ambiguous. The germline V gene has CDR1 SGHVS and CDR2 FQNEAQ. V lost 2 bases and J lost 1, with 14 bases in between. The CDR3 length is 17 residues. The CDR3 sequence is CASSLIMMGLNTGELFF. The CDR3 DNA sequence: TGTGCCAGCAGCTTAATTATGATGGGCTTGAACACCGGGGAGCTGTTTTTT.

This clone was observed once. Different DNA sequences within this sample yield the same CDR3. V and J are TRBV7-9 and TRBJ2-7; perhaps D is TRBD1 or TRBD2 (5 bases each). This CDR3 region has 12 residues. Germline values: CDR1 SEHNR, CDR2 FQNEAQ (reference sequence). Trimming removed 1 base from V and 5 bases from J, with 6 bases in between. Here the CDR3 DNA reads TGTGCCAGCAGCTTAGGAGGGGACGAGCAGTACTTC. Its translation: CASSLGGDEQYF.

The gene calls are TRBV28 and TRBJ1-5; no definite D call. Germline V gene data show CDR1 as MDHEN and CDR2 as SYDVKM. CDR3 length equals 16 residues. Trimming stripped 6 bases from V and 1 base from J, with 16 bases between. The CDR3 coding sequence is TGTGCCAGCAGCCCTCGCCCCAGAAGGAGCAATCAGCCCCAGCATTTT. Protein: CASSPRPRRSNQPQHF.

The rearrangement uses TRBV25-1 and TRBJ2-3, with TRBD2 matching over 8 bases. V lost 3 bases, J lost 6 bases, and 14 bases stayed unmatched. The CDR3 is 17 residues long. The germline V gene has CDR1 MGHDK and CDR2 SYGVNS. The CDR3 is CASSDFLAGHHTDTQYF. The CDR3 region has the DNA TGTGCCAGCAGTGATTTTTTAGCGGGACATCATACGGATACGCAGTATTTT.

This clone was recorded once. One end of the junction is discordant with germline, which a read error may explain. The identical CDR3 is also encoded by other nucleotide sequences in the sample. This sequence joins TRBV13 and TRBJ2-3; D may be TRBD1 or TRBD2 (5 bases each). The CDR3 has 18 residues. In germline, CDR1 is PRHDT, CDR2 FYEKMQ (reference sequence). CDR3 nucleotides: TGTGCCAGCAGCCTAGGGTCGGGGACGAAATATAGCACAGATACGCAGTATTTT. This gives the protein CASSLGSGTKYSTDTQYF.

The rearrangement uses TRBV30 and TRBJ1-5; D is perhaps TRBD1 (5 bases). This CDR3 comprises 12 residues. The germline V and J ends were trimmed by 0 bases and 15 bases, with 15 bases remaining between them. CDR1 and CDR2 from the germline V gene are GTSNPN and SVGIG (reference sequence). Here the CDR3 DNA reads TGTGCCTGGAGTGTACGTGGAGGGGCCGTGCATTTT. This encodes CAWSVRGGAVHF.

This chain uses TRBV5-6 with TRBJ1-1, with D unclear. CDR3 length: 14 residues. Germline assignment: CDR1 SGHDT and CDR2 YYEEEE. The V end lost 1 base, the J end lost 1 base, and 8 bases lay between the germline ends. CDR3 sequence reads: CASSLIGKNTEAFF. The DNA for the CDR3 is TGTGCCAGCAGCTTGATCGGCAAGAACACTGAAGCTTTCTTT.

This chain links TRBV4-1 with TRBJ1-5, with TRBD1 identical over 7 bases. CDR3 size: 16 residues. The ends lost 1 base at V and 6 bases at J; junction bases unmatched: 9. Germline V gene sequence: CDR1 MGHRA, CDR2 YSYEKL. DNA of the CDR3: TGCGCCAGCAGCCAAGTAATCACAGGGGTGGCTCAGCCCCAGCATTTT. Protein: CASSQVITGVAQPQHF.

The chain couples TRBV28 to TRBJ2-3, with D possibly TRBD1 on 5 matching bases. The ends were cut back, 2 bases at V and 1 base at J, with 16 bases in the middle. The CDR3 is made up of 17 amino acids. Germline V lookup: CDR1 MDHEN, CDR2 SYDVKM. The CDR3 DNA sequence: TGTGCCAGCAGTTTAAATCTCAGGGAAATACGCACAGATACGCAGTATTTT. Translated: CASSLNLREIRTDTQYF.

The chain employs TRBV5-4 and TRBJ2-1; 11 nucleotides agree with TRBD2. CDR3 length equals 13 residues. Germline V CDR1 and CDR2: SGHNT, YYREEE (reference sequence). This CDR3 reads CSSTQTSGSLEFF. CDR3 nucleotides: TGTTCCTCAACGCAAACTAGCGGGAGTCTGGAGTTCTTC.

The chain combines TRBV7-2 with TRBJ2-7, with D perhaps matching TRBD1 or TRBD2 (6 bases each). V was clipped by 1 base and J by 3 bases, with 16 bases between them. CDR3 length: 16 amino acids. From germline, CDR1 is SGHTA and CDR2 FQGNSA. CDR3 bases: TGTGCCAGCAGCTTAGGGGCTCGGGGGCCCCTCTACGAGCAGTACTTC. Amino acids: CASSLGARGPLYEQYF.

V is TRBV7-9 and J is TRBJ2-3, with 9 bases matching TRBD2. The CDR3 spans 19 residues. J lost 2 bases, V lost 5 bases, and 17 bases had no gene match. CDR1 is SEHNR and CDR2 is FQNEAQ in the germline V gene (reference sequence). As DNA, the CDR3 is TGTGCCAGCAGCAGATTACTGGGCCGACTAGCGGTGTCCACAGATACGCAGTATTTT. Encoded protein: CASSRLLGRLAVSTDTQYF.

The gene calls are TRBV21-1 and TRBJ2-3; the D call TRBD2 from the table was never checked on the DNA. TRBV21-1 is annotated as a pseudogene. The CDR3 loop spans 17 amino acids. For the CDR3, the DNA is TGTGCCAGCAGCAAAGCCGCAGGACGGACTAGCACAGATACGCAGTATTTT. Translation: CASSKAAGRTSTDTQYF.

The chain couples TRBV4-3 to TRBJ1-2; D remains ambiguous. V was trimmed by 0 bases and J by 4 bases, leaving 12 bases between them. There are 15 residues in the CDR3. Germline CDR1 reads LGHNA; CDR2 reads YSLEER. The CDR3 coding sequence is TGCGCCAGCAGCCAAGATAGGCAGTTTATCTATGGCTACACCTTC. Protein: CASSQDRQFIYGYTF.

The chain carries TRBV7-2 and TRBJ1-3, with 7 bases that match TRBD1. Germline-derived CDR1 and CDR2 are SGHTA and FQGNSA. V lost 1 base, J lost 0 bases, and 0 bases stayed unmatched. There are 15 residues in the CDR3. The CDR3 region has the DNA TGTGCCAGCAGCTTAGGACAGGGCTCTGGAAACACCATATATTTT. This codes for CASSLGQGSGNTIYF.

The rearrangement joins TRBV4-1 to TRBJ1-6; D is possibly TRBD1 (6 bases). The CDR3 covers 16 residues. The V end lost 4 bases, the J end lost 10 bases, and 20 bases lay between the germline ends. Looked up from germline, CDR1 is MGHRA and CDR2 is YSYEKL. The CDR3 loop reads CASSLPPDSFRSPLHF. In DNA, the CDR3 is TGCGCCAGCAGCCTTCCTCCGGACAGCTTTCGGTCACCCCTCCACTTT.

This chain connects TRBV7-6 to TRBJ2-6; perhaps TRBD2 as D (6 bases). Germline CDR1 SGHVS, CDR2 FNYEAQ. The CDR3 contains 17 residues. The V end was cut by 5 bases, the J end by 4 bases, with 18 bases between. The CDR3 spells CASSVDNGGTGANVLTF. The CDR3 nucleotides read TGTGCCAGCAGCGTGGACAATGGGGGGACGGGGGCCAACGTCCTGACTTTC.

V usage is TRBV4-2 and J usage is TRBJ2-7, with 10 bases matching TRBD2. The V segment lost 0 bases and the J segment 5 bases; nucleotides outside the gene matches: 10. CDR1 LGHNA and CDR2 YNFKEQ come from the germline V gene. This CDR3 spans 17 amino acids. The CDR3 here is CASSQDPPSGSRNEQYF. The CDR3 nucleotides read TGTGCCAGCAGCCAAGACCCACCTAGCGGGAGTAGGAACGAGCAGTACTTC.

The chain has TRBV21-1 and TRBJ2-7; the DNA was not used to check the table's D call, TRBD2. TRBV21-1 is annotated as a pseudogene. There are 18 residues in the CDR3. The CDR3 nucleotides read TGTGCCAGCAGCAACTCACGGGGGGGGAGCGGGCCCCCCTACGAGCAGTACTTC. This codes for CASSNSRGGSGPPYEQYF.

The chain's CDR3 is CASSIILAGGPNEQFF. CDR3 DNA sequence: TGTGCCAGCAGTATCATACTAGCGGGAGGGCCCAATGAGCAGTTCTTC. The V gene is TRBV27, the J gene TRBJ2-1, with 13 bases matching TRBD2. Trimming cost V 5 bases and J 6 bases; bases outside gene matches: 7. This CDR3 region has 16 residues. CDR1 and CDR2 (germline): MNHEY, SMNVEV (reference sequence).